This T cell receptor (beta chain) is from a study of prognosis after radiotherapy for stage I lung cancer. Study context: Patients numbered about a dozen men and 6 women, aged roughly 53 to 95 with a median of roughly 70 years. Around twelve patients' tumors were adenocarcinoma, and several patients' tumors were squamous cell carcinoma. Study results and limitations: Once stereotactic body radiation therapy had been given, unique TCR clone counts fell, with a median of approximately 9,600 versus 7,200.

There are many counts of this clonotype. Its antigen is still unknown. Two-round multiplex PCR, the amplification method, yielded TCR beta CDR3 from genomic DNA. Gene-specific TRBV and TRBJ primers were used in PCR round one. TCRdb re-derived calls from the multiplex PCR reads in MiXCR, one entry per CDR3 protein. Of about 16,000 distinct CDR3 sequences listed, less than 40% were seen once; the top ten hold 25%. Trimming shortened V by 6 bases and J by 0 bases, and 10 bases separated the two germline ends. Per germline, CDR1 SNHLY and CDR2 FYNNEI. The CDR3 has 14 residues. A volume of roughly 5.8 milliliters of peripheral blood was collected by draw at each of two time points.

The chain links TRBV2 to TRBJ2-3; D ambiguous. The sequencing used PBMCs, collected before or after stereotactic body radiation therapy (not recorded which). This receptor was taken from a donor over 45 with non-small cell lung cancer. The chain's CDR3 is CASSPDISTDTQYF. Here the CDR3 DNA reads TGTGCCAGCAGCCCCGACATCAGCACAGATACGCAGTATTTT.